This T cell receptor (beta chain) was identified in a study of T cell responses to AZD1222 COVID-19 vaccine. Only in-frame clones appear in the TCRdb table, and some are missing; sequencing was by immunoSEQ multiplex PCR. Of 100,000 or so clones in the sample, around 90% were seen once. In germline, CDR1 is SGHNT, CDR2 YENEEA. J was trimmed by 6 bases and V by 1 base; bases with no gene match: 3. The CDR3 contains 14 residues. This clone was recorded a few times. The sample here was peripheral blood, taken 28 days after the second AZD1222 dose. The TCR originated in an adult who received the AZD1222 COVID-19 vaccine. The chain joins TRBV11-3 to TRBJ2-1; 7 nucleotides align to TRBD2. CDR3 sequence: CASSLAGLLNEQFF. The CDR3 DNA follows: TGTGCCAGCAGCTTAGCGGGACTACTCAATGAGCAGTTCTTC.